This TCR beta chain is from a study of beta chain features in type 1 diabetes. Study findings and constraints: Significant though moderate, a shortening of TCRB CDR3s appeared in all four CD4+ subsets of Type 1 diabetes patients.

Sequencing targeted expressed TCRB transcripts, as all isolated RNA had been reverse transcribed. Only in-frame clones appear in the TCRdb table, and some are missing; sequencing was by immunoSEQ multiplex PCR. The sample contains some 150,000 clones, roughly 10% of which appear only once. This clone was found a few times. Its antigen is still unknown. The sequenced sample consisted of central memory CD4+ T cells from blood. This clonotype was sampled from a man younger than 35 in good health.

In DNA form, the CDR3 reads TGTGCCAGCAGTTCGAAGTCCGCTAGTTTCTCCTACGAGCAGTACTTC. Translating gives CASSSKSASFSYEQYF. This chain joins TRBV7-8 and TRBJ2-7; D is undetermined. This CDR3 region has 16 residues. The germline gives CDR1 SGHVS, CDR2 FQNEAQ. V gave up 6 bases and J gave up 0 bases, with 18 bases separating them. Complete variable domain (other parts from reference TRBV7-8 and TRBJ2-7): GAGVSQSPRYKVAKRGQDVALRCDPISGHVSLFWYQQALGQGPEFLTYFQNEAQLDKSGLPSDRFFAERPEGSVSTLKIQRTQQEDSAVYLCASSSKSASFSYEQYFGPGTRLTVT.